The table lists the clone carrying this T cell receptor (beta chain) with a count of one. Its antigen is undetermined. This entry is derived from a study of Tregs in tolerant kidney transplant recipients. General observations from the study: Some patients' samples used different primers over time, so nucleotide sequences weren't comparable. This study did not directly address biological reproducibility.

The CDR3 extends over 15 amino acids. Between the trimmed V and J ends, which lost 4 bases and 0 bases, there was a span of 13 bases. Germline assignment: CDR1 MGHRA and CDR2 YSYEKL. Repertoires were generated with immunoSEQ multiplex PCR, while TCRdb's copy carries only in-frame clones and drops some. The sample includes about 64,000 clones, 80% to 90% of them seen just once. Recipients received nonmyeloablative bone marrow transplants from related graft donors, with transient mixed chimerism. CD4+CD25+CD127- Tregs, CD4+CD25- non-Tregs, CD4 and CD8 cells were sorted. J is TRBJ2-7 and V is TRBV4-1; tentatively, D is TRBD1 (6 bases). This specimen consisted of CD4+ T cells from blood (PBMCs), obtained 6 months after the transplant. The origin of this receptor is a human patient who received a combined kidney and bone marrow transplant. Among the T cells, some may be from the graft donor. CDR3 nucleotide sequence: TGCGCCAGCAGCCGAGACGGACAGAACTCCTACGAGCAGTACTTC. It is translated as CASSRDGQNSYEQYF.